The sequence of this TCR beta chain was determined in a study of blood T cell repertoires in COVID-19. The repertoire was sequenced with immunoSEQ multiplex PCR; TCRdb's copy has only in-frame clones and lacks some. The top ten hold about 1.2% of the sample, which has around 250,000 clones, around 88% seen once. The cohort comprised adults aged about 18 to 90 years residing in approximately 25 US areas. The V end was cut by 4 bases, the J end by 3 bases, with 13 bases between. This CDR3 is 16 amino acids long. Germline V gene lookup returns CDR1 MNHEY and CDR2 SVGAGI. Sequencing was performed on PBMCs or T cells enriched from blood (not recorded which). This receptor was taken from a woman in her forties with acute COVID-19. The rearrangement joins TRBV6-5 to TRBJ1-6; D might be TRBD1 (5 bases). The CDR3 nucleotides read TGTGCCAGCAGTTTCGACAGACGACTCTATAATTCACCCCTCCACTTT. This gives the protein CASSFDRRLYNSPLHF.